Listed below are T cell receptor beta chains from one sample, sequenced in a study of OX40 agonist ivuxolimab in advanced cancers. TCRdb's copy holds only in-frame clones and misses some; the assay was immunoSEQ multiplex PCR. The sample carries just under 85,000 clones, around 84% recorded once. The sequences come from CD4+ or CD8+ T cells sorted from blood, collected in a trial of the OX40 agonist ivuxolimab. The receptor set was obtained from an adult with an advanced solid tumor such as melanoma, head and neck, liver or kidney cancer. The CDR3 runs from the conserved cysteine through the conserved F or W. A D gene is named only where the DNA matches it firmly. Clone size is given for some rows only: seen once, a few or many times, or a class if the clone is expanded.

CDR3 DNA,CDR3 protein,D gene,J gene,V gene,clone size
TGCGCCAGCAGCCAAGGCGTAGGCCGTAGGAACTACGAGCAGTACTTC,CASSQGVGRRNYEQYF,.,TRBJ2-7,TRBV4-3,few
TGTGCCAGCAGTCAGACCTGGGGAGGCTACACCTTC,CASSQTWGGYTF,.,TRBJ1-2,TRBV6-6,.
TGTGCCAGCAGTTACCGAAGCGGCACTGAAGCTTTCTTT,CASSYRSGTEAFF,.,TRBJ1-1,TRBV6-5,.
TGTGCCAGCAGGGAAGAAAGGGTCACTGAAGCTTTCTTT,CASREERVTEAFF,.,TRBJ1-1,TRBV6-1,.
TGTGCCAGCAGCTTAGATCAGGGGATCAACTCACCCCTCCACTTT,CASSLDQGINSPLHF,.,TRBJ1-6,TRBV11-2,.
TGCGCCAGCAGCTCAGGGGACAGATCCTTCTCCTACGAGCAGTACTTC,CASSSGDRSFSYEQYF,TRBD1,TRBJ2-7,TRBV5-1,once
TGTGCCAGCAGTTACGCTGTGAGTCCTAACACCGGGGAGCTGTTTTTT,CASSYAVSPNTGELFF,.,TRBJ2-2,TRBV6-5,.
TGTGCTAGCAGCTTAGAGGAAGATAGGGGTGAGCAGTTCTTC,CASSLEEDRGEQFF,.,TRBJ2-1,TRBV7-7,.
TGTGCCAGCAGCTTAGTTGTGGGACGGTGGAAGAACAATGAGCAGTTCTTC,CASSLVVGRWKNNEQFF,.,TRBJ2-1,TRBV13,.
TGTGCCAGCAGTTACGGGGGTGAAGCCTACGAGCAGTACTTC,CASSYGGEAYEQYF,.,TRBJ2-7,TRBV6-6,.
TGTGCCAGCAGCTTGGATGAGGAAGAGACCCAGTACTTC,CASSLDEEETQYF,.,TRBJ2-5,TRBV5-6,.
TGCGCCAGCACCGGACAGGCAGGGGTGAACACTGAAGCTTTCTTT,CASTGQAGVNTEAFF,TRBD1,TRBJ1-1,TRBV5-1,once
TGCGCCAGCAGCTTGCAGAGCACAGATACGCAGTATTTT,CASSLQSTDTQYF,.,TRBJ2-3,TRBV5-1,.
TGTGCCAGCAGCTGGGGGGACGGAGATACGCAGTATTTT,CASSWGDGDTQYF,.,TRBJ2-3,TRBV7-9,.
TGTGCCAGCAGCTTTGGTTGGGATACGCAGTATTTT,CASSFGWDTQYF,.,TRBJ2-3,TRBV5-5,.
TGTGCCAGCAGCCGGACGGAGAAATATGGCTACACCTTC,CASSRTEKYGYTF,.,TRBJ1-2,TRBV14,.
TGTGCCAGCAGCTTCCGGGACAGGCCGTACAATGAGCAGTTCTTC,CASSFRDRPYNEQFF,TRBD1,TRBJ2-1,TRBV11-3,.
TGTGCCAGCAGCTCCGGGACTAGCGGCTACGAGCAGTACTTC,CASSSGTSGYEQYF,TRBD2,TRBJ2-7,TRBV7-9,.
TGTGCCAGCAGCTTAAAAGGGGGCGATCAGCCCCAGCATTTT,CASSLKGGDQPQHF,TRBD1,TRBJ1-5,TRBV7-8,.
TGTGCCTGGAGTGTAATACAGGGAGAGACCCAGTACTTC,CAWSVIQGETQYF,.,TRBJ2-5,TRBV30,.
TGTGCCTGGAGTGTGACCGCGTCGGGGCAGTACTTC,CAWSVTASGQYF,.,TRBJ2-7,TRBV30,.
TGCGCCAGCCGATCGCCGGGACAATCTAACTATGGCTACACCTTC,CASRSPGQSNYGYTF,.,TRBJ1-2,TRBV5-1,.
TGCAGCGTTGAAATTTCTACGTACTATGGCTACACCTTC,CSVEISTYYGYTF,.,TRBJ1-2,TRBV29-1,.
TGCGCCAGCAGCCTTCAGGGTTTCACTGAAGCTTTCTTT,CASSLQGFTEAFF,.,TRBJ1-1,TRBV5-1,.
TGTGCCAGCAGCTTTCAGCGGGGCCCCACAGATACGCAGTATTTT,CASSFQRGPTDTQYF,TRBD2,TRBJ2-3,TRBV7-6,.
TGTGCCAGCAGCTTAGTTGGCGGGACCGGGGAGCTGTTTTTT,CASSLVGGTGELFF,.,TRBJ2-2,TRBV7-2,.
TGCGCCAGCAGCTTGGACGGATATGAAAAACTGTTTTTT,CASSLDGYEKLFF,.,TRBJ1-4,TRBV5-1,.
TGCGCCAGCAGCTTCGGGGACGTCGGGGTTAGGGAGCAGTTCTTC,CASSFGDVGVREQFF,.,TRBJ2-1,TRBV5-1,.
TGTGCCAGCAGCCGCAGCGGGGGTTACGAGCAGTACTTC,CASSRSGGYEQYF,TRBD2,TRBJ2-7,TRBV7-9,.
TGTGCCAGTAGTAGAGGGGTCAATCAGCCCCAGCATTTT,CASSRGVNQPQHF,.,TRBJ1-5,TRBV19,.
TGTGCCAGCGTCGGATTGAGGAGCACCATATATTTT,CASVGLRSTIYF,.,TRBJ1-3,TRBV6-1,.
TGTGCCAGCAGCCAATCAAATGCGAGGGAAGCTTTCTTT,CASSQSNAREAFF,.,TRBJ1-1,TRBV16,.
TGTGCCAGCAGCCCTACAGGGGGTCCTGACAAAAACATTCAGTACTTC,CASSPTGGPDKNIQYF,TRBD1,TRBJ2-4,TRBV7-9,.
TGTGCCAGCAATCACCGGTCCAGGGGCACGACTGAAGCTTTCTTT,CASNHRSRGTTEAFF,.,TRBJ1-1,TRBV6-1,once
TGTGCCAGCAGGACTCGGGTGTCATCAACCTACGAGCAGTACTTC,CASRTRVSSTYEQYF,.,TRBJ2-7,TRBV2,.
TGTGCCAGCAGAGGGGACCTTGATCAGCCCCAGCATTTT,CASRGDLDQPQHF,.,TRBJ1-5,TRBV6-1,.
TGTGCCATCAGATCTCAGGGGAAAGCTTTCTTT,CAIRSQGKAFF,.,TRBJ1-1,TRBV10-3,few
TGTGCCAGCTCACCCGCGGGACAGGGTTTGAACTATGGCTACACCTTC,CASSPAGQGLNYGYTF,TRBD1,TRBJ1-2,TRBV18,.
TGTGCCAGTAGTACCCCGGGACTTGAAAAACTGTTTTTT,CASSTPGLEKLFF,.,TRBJ1-4,TRBV19,.
TGTGCCAGCAGCCTCAACGACCCCCGGGACAGCTACGAGCAGTACTTC,CASSLNDPRDSYEQYF,TRBD1,TRBJ2-7,TRBV14,.
TGTGCCAGCAGCTTCGCGGGCCGTGCAGTCACCGGGGAGCTGTTTTTT,CASSFAGRAVTGELFF,.,TRBJ2-2,TRBV5-4,once
TGTGCCAGCACGGCGGGGCGGGCCTCAGAGACCCAGTACTTC,CASTAGRASETQYF,.,TRBJ2-5,TRBV11-2,.
TGCGCCAGCAGTCAATATGTCGGGAAGGGGGCAACTAATGAAAAACTGTTTTTT,CASSQYVGKGATNEKLFF,.,TRBJ1-4,TRBV23-1,.
TGTGCCAGCAGCCGTAGACAGGCGAACACCGGGGAGCTGTTTTTT,CASSRRQANTGELFF,.,TRBJ2-2,TRBV7-9,.
TGTGCCAGCAGCTTGATTAGCGGTAATGAGCAGTTCTTC,CASSLISGNEQFF,.,TRBJ2-1,TRBV5-6,.
TGTGCCAGCGCCTCGGTACTAGCCAAAAACATTCAGTACTTC,CASASVLAKNIQYF,.,TRBJ2-4,TRBV21-1,.
TGTGCCAGCAGCTTAAATGGACAGGGTTTGAACACTGAAGCTTTCTTT,CASSLNGQGLNTEAFF,TRBD1,TRBJ1-1,TRBV7-3,.
TGTGCCAGCAGCACTACTAGCGGGTCCTACGAGCAGTACTTC,CASSTTSGSYEQYF,TRBD2,TRBJ2-7,TRBV7-3,.
TGTGCCAGCAGCCTTCGGGACAGGGGGCGGTCAAGGTATGGCTACACCTTC,CASSLRDRGRSRYGYTF,TRBD1,TRBJ1-2,TRBV7-6,.
TGTGCCATCAGTGATCCTCCGGAGGGCGGGACCGCCTACGAGCAGTACTTC,CAISDPPEGGTAYEQYF,.,TRBJ2-7,TRBV10-3,.
TGTGCCAGCAGCCCCGAAGGTGGCAATCAGCCCCAGCATTTT,CASSPEGGNQPQHF,.,TRBJ1-5,TRBV7-9,few
TGTGCCAGCAGCCAAGATCTAATATGGGGCCTGGAGGGCACTGAAGCTTTCTTT,CASSQDLIWGLEGTEAFF,.,TRBJ1-1,TRBV4-2,.
TGCGCCAGCAGCCAAGGGCAGAAGAACGAGCAGTACTTC,CASSQGQKNEQYF,.,TRBJ2-7,TRBV4-3,.
TGTGCCAGCAGCGTAGGGGAAGGAGGGGCCGAGGAGACCCAGTACTTC,CASSVGEGGAEETQYF,.,TRBJ2-5,TRBV9,.
TGTGCCAGCAGCTTCGGCCAGGGAGGGAGTTTTGAGCAGTTCTTC,CASSFGQGGSFEQFF,TRBD2,TRBJ2-1,TRBV7-2,.
TGTGCCAGCAGGCTGGACTTGCAAAATCGGCAGTACTTC,CASRLDLQNRQYF,.,TRBJ2-7,TRBV28,once
TGTGCCAGCAGCCCTGGGACAGGGGGGATTTACGAGCAGTACTTC,CASSPGTGGIYEQYF,TRBD1,TRBJ2-7,TRBV7-2,.